This note documents a single T cell receptor beta chain sequence. Genomic DNA (from each subset) was split evenly across several immunoSEQ plates. Assay: immunoSEQ multiplex PCR; the TCRdb copy retains only in-frame clones and omits some. The repertoire holds roughly 500,000 clones, with 76% as singletons. This sample was included in a study of shared clonotypes between healthy human individuals. The CDR3 extends over 16 amino acids. Trimming cost V 1 base and J 0 bases, with 7 bases left between them. The germline CDR1 and CDR2 sequences are SGHTA and FQGNSA. Sequencing used PBMCs. The receptor comes from a woman aged 40 to 50 in good health. Some clones in this sample may be carry-over from other donors' samples. V usage is TRBV7-2 and J usage is TRBJ2-6, with D perhaps TRBD2 (6 bases). CDR3 in DNA: TGTGCCAGCAGCTTAGACGGGGGCTCTGGGGCCAACGTCCTGACTTTC. This codes for CASSLDGGSGANVLTF.